This TCR beta chain is from a study of CD4 T cells in relation to SARS-CoV-2 and coronaviruses. Looking at the study overall: After nine to eleven days of antigen culture, PBMC TCR beta CDR3s were sequenced.

The germline V gene encodes CDR1 GTSNPN and CDR2 SVGIG (reference sequence). The CDR3 totals 13 residues. V gave up 0 bases and J gave up 2 bases, with 6 bases separating them. With respect to this clone: The antigen remains unidentified.

Unexposed donor CD4+ T cells date from about 2011-2018, before the COVID-19 pandemic. After about 10 days of culture, CD4+ T cells were isolated. Each well had 2.1 million or so PBMCs in approximately 5.1% human AB serum with IL-2. Data came from immunoSEQ multiplex PCR; TCRdb stores just in-frame clones and leaves some out. The table lists roughly 31,000 clones, 55% to 75% of them singletons. The receptor was derived from a human donor in good health. Sequences were obtained from CD4+ T cells from PBMCs, cultured in vitro. The genes are TRBV30 and TRBJ2-3; D gene uncertain. Here the CDR3 DNA reads TGTGCCTGGAGTGTCTCCGCCACAGATACGCAGTATTTT. This gives the protein CAWSVSATDTQYF. The variable domain in full, completed from reference TRBV30 and TRBJ2-3, reads SQTIHQWPATLVQPVGSPLSLECTVEGTSNPNLYWYRQAAGRGLQLLFYSVGIGQISSEVPQNLSASRPQDRQFILSSKKLLLSDSGFYLCAWSVSATDTQYFGPGTRLTVL.